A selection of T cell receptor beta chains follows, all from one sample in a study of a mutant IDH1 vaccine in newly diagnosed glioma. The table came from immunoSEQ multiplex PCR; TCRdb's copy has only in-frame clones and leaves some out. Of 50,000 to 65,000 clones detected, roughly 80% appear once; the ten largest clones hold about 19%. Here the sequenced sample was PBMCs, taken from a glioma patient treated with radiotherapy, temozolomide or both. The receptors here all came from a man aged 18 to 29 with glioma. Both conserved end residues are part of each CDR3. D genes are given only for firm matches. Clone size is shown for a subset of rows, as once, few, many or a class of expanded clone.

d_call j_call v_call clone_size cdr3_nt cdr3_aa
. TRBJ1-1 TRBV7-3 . TGTGCCAGCAGCGACAGCGGCGGGAGCACTGAAGCTTTCTTT CASSDSGGSTEAFF
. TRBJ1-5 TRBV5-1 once TGCGCCAGCAGCTTGGGGGTTAGCAATCAGCCCCAGCATTTT CASSLGVSNQPQHF
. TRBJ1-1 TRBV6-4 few TGTGCCAGCACCTCTCAATGGGGGGGCACTGAAGCTTTCTTT CASTSQWGGTEAFF
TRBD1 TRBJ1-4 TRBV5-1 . TGCGCCAGCAGCTTATCCGGGACAGGGACTGAAAAACTGTTTTTT CASSLSGTGTEKLFF
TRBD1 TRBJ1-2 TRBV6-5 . TGTGCCAGCAGACAGCAGGGGACAGGGGGCTATGGCTACACCTTC CASRQQGTGGYGYTF
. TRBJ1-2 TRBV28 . TGTGCCAGCAGGCCGGGACTCACCTATGGCTACACCTTC CASRPGLTYGYTF
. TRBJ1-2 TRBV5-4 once TGTGCCAGCAACTCCCTGGGAGTTAGCTATGGCTACACCTTC CASNSLGVSYGYTF
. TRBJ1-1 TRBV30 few TGTGCCTGGAGTCCTGGGATGAACACTGAAGCTTTCTTT CAWSPGMNTEAFF
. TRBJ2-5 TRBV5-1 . TGCGCCAGCAGCCAAAGTCAGGTAGAGACCCAGTACTTC CASSQSQVETQYF
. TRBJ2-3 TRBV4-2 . TGTGCCAGCAGCGGCCGGGACAAAGCTAGCACAGATACGCAGTATTTT CASSGRDKASTDTQYF
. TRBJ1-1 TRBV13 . TGTGCCAGCAGCCCGGGGGGGCGGAACACTGAAGCTTTCTTT CASSPGGRNTEAFF
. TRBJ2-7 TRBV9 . TGTGCCAGCAGCGTAGAGGACAGTTTAGACTACGAGCAGTACTTC CASSVEDSLDYEQYF
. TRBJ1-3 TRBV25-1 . TGTGCCAGCAGTGCGGCAGGGCCGAACACCATATATTTT CASSAAGPNTIYF
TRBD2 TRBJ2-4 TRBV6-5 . TGTGCCAGCAGAGGGACTAGCAGACAAAACATTCAGTACTTC CASRGTSRQNIQYF
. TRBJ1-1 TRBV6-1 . TGTGCCAGCAGCTTGGTTCCCTTCACTGAAGCTTTCTTT CASSLVPFTEAFF
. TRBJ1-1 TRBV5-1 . TGCGCCAGCAGCTTGGATACAGGGATGAACACTGAAGCTTTCTTT CASSLDTGMNTEAFF
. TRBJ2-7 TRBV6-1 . TGTGCCAGCAATCGTAAAGACGGATACGAGCAGTACTTC CASNRKDGYEQYF
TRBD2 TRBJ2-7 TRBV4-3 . TGCGCCAGCAGCCAAGATGTCGGACTAGCGGGGGGATACGAGCAGTACTTC CASSQDVGLAGGYEQYF
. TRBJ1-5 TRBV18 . TGTGCCAGCTCACCCGACAGGTCCCCAGCCAAGCCCCAGCATTTT CASSPDRSPAKPQHF
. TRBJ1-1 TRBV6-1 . TGTGCCAGCAGTGGCTTTGTCGGGGGCCGAAAAGGTGAAGCTTTCTTT CASSGFVGGRKGEAFF
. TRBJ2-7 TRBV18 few TGTGCCAGCTCACATCGACACGCCGACCACGAGCAGTACTTC CASSHRHADHEQYF
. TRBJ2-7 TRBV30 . TGTGCCTGGGGGCTAGACGGCTCCTACGAGCAGTACTTC CAWGLDGSYEQYF
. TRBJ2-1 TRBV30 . TGTGCCTGGGGTAGAAACAATGAGCAGTTCTTC CAWGRNNEQFF
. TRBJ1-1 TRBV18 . TGTGCCAGCTCACTCATCCAGAAGTTGATGAACACTGAAGCTTTCTTT CASSLIQKLMNTEAFF
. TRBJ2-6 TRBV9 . TGTGCCAGCAGCGTAGTCAGGGCGGGTTCTGGGGCCAACGTCCTGACTTTC CASSVVRAGSGANVLTF
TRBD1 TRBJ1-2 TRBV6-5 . TGTGCCAGCAGTTCTTTCAGGACAGGGAATATGGATGGCTACACCTTC CASSSFRTGNMDGYTF
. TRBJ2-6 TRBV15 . TGTGCCACCAGCAGAGATCTAAGCCTATCTGGGGCCAACGTCCTGACTTTC CATSRDLSLSGANVLTF
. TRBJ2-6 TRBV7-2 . TGTGCCAGCACCGAAACATCCGGTGGGGCCAACGTCCTGACTTTC CASTETSGGANVLTF
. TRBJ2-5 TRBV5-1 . TGCGCCAGCAGCTTGGCCAGGTCCGGGGGAGAGACCCAGTACTTC CASSLARSGGETQYF
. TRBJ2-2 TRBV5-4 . TGTGCCAGCAGCAGCCGGGACTCACACACCGGGGAGCTGTTTTTT CASSSRDSHTGELFF
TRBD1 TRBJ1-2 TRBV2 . TGTGCCAGCAGTGACTCGAGGGGGCTGGGAGGCTACACCTTC CASSDSRGLGGYTF
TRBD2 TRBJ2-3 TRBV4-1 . TGCGCCAGCAGTGAAACGGGGGGGATCCATACGCAGTATTTT CASSETGGIHTQYF
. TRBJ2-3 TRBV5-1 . TGCGCCAGCAGCTTGAGTGTTGGTACTAGGGGGTACACAGATACGCAGTATTTT CASSLSVGTRGYTDTQYF
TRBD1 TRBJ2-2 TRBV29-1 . TGCAGCGTTGTCGGGACAGCGAACACCGGGGAGCTGTTTTTT CSVVGTANTGELFF
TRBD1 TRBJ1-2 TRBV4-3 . TGCGCCAGCAGCCAAGGGGACAGGGTAGGCTACACCTTC CASSQGDRVGYTF
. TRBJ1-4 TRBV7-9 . TGTGCCAGCAGCTTAGCAGGGAGCACTAATGAAAAACTGTTTTTT CASSLAGSTNEKLFF
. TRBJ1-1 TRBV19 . TGTGCCAGTTCTAATTTGCGAGGGAACACTGAAGCTTTCTTT CASSNLRGNTEAFF
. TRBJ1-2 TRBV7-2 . TGTGCCAGCAGCTTAGTCGGTGGATGGGGGGCCTCTAACTATGGCTACACCTTC CASSLVGGWGASNYGYTF
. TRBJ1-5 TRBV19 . TGTGCCAGTAGTATGTGGGAATCTCGGCCCCAGCATTTT CASSMWESRPQHF
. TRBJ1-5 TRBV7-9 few TGTGCCAGCAGCTTAGAGGGCCCCTCGGGGAGCAATCAGCCCCAGCATTTT CASSLEGPSGSNQPQHF
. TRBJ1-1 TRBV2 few TGTGCCAGCAGTCCGACCGAGTTCATGAACACTGAAGCTTTCTTT CASSPTEFMNTEAFF
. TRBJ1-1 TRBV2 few TGTGCCAGCAGGTCCCGGGACAAGAACACTGAAGCTTTCTTT CASRSRDKNTEAFF
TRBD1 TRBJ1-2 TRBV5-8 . TGTGCCAGCAGCTCGAGGACAGGGGGTCAAAACTATGGCTACACCTTC CASSSRTGGQNYGYTF
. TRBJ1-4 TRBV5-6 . TGTGCCAGCAGCGTAGACCAAGGGAGGGAAAAACTGTTTTTT CASSVDQGREKLFF
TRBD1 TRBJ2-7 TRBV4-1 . TGCGCCAGCAGCCAATCGGACAGGTTCAGCCCGAGACCGCATTACGAGCAGTACTTC CASSQSDRFSPRPHYEQYF
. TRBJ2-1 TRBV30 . TGTGCCTGGAGTAAAAAGGGCAGCTCCTACAATGAGCAGTTCTTC CAWSKKGSSYNEQFF
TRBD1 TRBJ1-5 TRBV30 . TGTGCCTGGAGTAGGGGGCAGGGACTTTGGCCCCAGCATTTT CAWSRGQGLWPQHF
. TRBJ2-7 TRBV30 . TGTGCCTGGAGTGCCACTAGCCGAGGACAATACGAGCAGTACTTC CAWSATSRGQYEQYF
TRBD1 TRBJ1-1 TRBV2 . TGTGCCAGCAGGGCGGGACAGGGGACCACTGAAGCTTTCTTT CASRAGQGTTEAFF
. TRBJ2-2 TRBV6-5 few TGTGCCAGCAGTTACCTCACCGGGGAGCTGTTTTTT CASSYLTGELFF
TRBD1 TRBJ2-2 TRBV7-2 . TGTGCCAGCAGCTATTCAGGGGGCGATGGGGAGCTGTTTTTT CASSYSGGDGELFF
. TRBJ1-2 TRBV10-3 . TGTGCCATCAGTGACAGGGGTTGGGGCTACACCTTC CAISDRGWGYTF
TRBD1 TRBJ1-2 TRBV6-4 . TGTGCCAGCAGTAGGGACAGGAACTATGGCTACACCTTC CASSRDRNYGYTF
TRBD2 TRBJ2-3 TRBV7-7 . TGTGCTAGCAGCTTAGGCTGGGACTACACAGATACGCAGTATTTT CASSLGWDYTDTQYF
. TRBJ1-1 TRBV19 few TGTGCCAGTAGCCCCAGGGATAAGATTGCGGCTGAAGCTTTCTTT CASSPRDKIAAEAFF
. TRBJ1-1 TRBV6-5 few TGTGCCAGCAGTTACACGGCAGTCATCGGGACTGAAGCTTTCTTT CASSYTAVIGTEAFF
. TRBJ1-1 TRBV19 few TGTGCCAGTAGGATCCCACCAGGACAGAGGGTGAACACTGAAGCTTTCTTT CASRIPPGQRVNTEAFF